This passage covers 10 T cell receptor beta chains from one sample sequenced in a study of blood T cell repertoires in COVID-19. Some clones are missing from TCRdb's copy, which holds only in-frame ones; the method was immunoSEQ multiplex PCR. The data show hundreds of thousands of clones, 88% seen once. Source material: PBMCs or T cells enriched from blood (not recorded which). The receptors derive from a woman aged 45-65 years who had recovered from COVID-19.

The genes are TRBV28 and TRBJ1-1; D uncertain. This CDR3 has 13 amino acids. Between the trimmed V and J ends, which lost 5 bases and 14 bases, there was a span of 21 bases. Germline V gene data show CDR1 as MDHEN and CDR2 as SYDVKM. The DNA of the CDR3 is TGTGCCAGCAGTCCCTCGGACCCGCGGGGTGGGTTCTTT. Translation: CASSPSDPRGGFF. The full variable domain, rest sourced from reference TRBV28 and TRBJ1-1, is DVKVTQSSRYLVKRTGEKVFLECVQDMDHENMFWYRQDPGLGLRLIYFSYDVKMKEKGDIPEGYSVSREKKERFSLILESASTNQTSMYLCASSPSDPRGGFFGQGTRLTVV.

This chain joins TRBV5-4 and TRBJ1-4; TRBD1 agrees at 8 bases. The CDR3 extends over 16 amino acids. V lost 3 bases and J lost 3; bases outside the gene matches: 7. Germline CDR1 reads SGHNT; CDR2 reads YYREEE (reference sequence). The CDR3 region has the DNA TGTGCCAGCAGCTCGCCGGGACAGGATGCTAATGAAAAACTGTTTTTT. Protein: CASSSPGQDANEKLFF.

The chain uses TRBV18 and TRBJ2-1; no clear D. The CDR3 spans 17 residues. The V and J ends lost 0 bases and 0 bases respectively, with 12 bases between them. Germline values: CDR1 KGHSH, CDR2 LQKENI. The CDR3 coding sequence is TGTGCCAGCTCACCACCGCGGCGGAGCAGCTCCTACAATGAGCAGTTCTTC. Encoded protein: CASSPPRRSSSYNEQFF.

V is TRBV12-5 and J is TRBJ2-6, with TRBD1 matching 7 bases. Germline trimming cut 10 bases from V and 0 bases from J; bases unmatched to any gene: 9. Germline-derived CDR1 and CDR2 are LGHNT and FRNRAP. The CDR3 is 16 amino acids. As DNA, the CDR3 is TGTGCTACTAGGGACAGTCCCTACTCTGGGGCCAACGTCCTGACTTTC. Amino acid sequence: CATRDSPYSGANVLTF.

This chain connects TRBV21-1 to TRBJ2-3; TRBD2, the table's D call, lacks a check against the DNA. TRBV21-1 is recorded as a pseudogene. This CDR3 comprises 21 residues. The CDR3 spells CASSRINDRTSGSWGTDTQYF. The CDR3 DNA is TGTGCCAGCAGCCGAATAAATGACCGTACTAGCGGGAGTTGGGGCACAGATACGCAGTATTTT.

The chain employs TRBV19 and TRBJ2-3; 7 nucleotides line up with TRBD1. V lost 4 bases to trimming and J lost 2 bases; unmatched junction nucleotides: 6. The CDR3 length is 15 residues. CDR1 is LNHDA and CDR2 is SQIVND in the germline V gene (reference sequence). The CDR3 region has the DNA TGTGCCAGTAGTACCAGACAGGGCAACACAGATACGCAGTATTTT. This codes for CASSTRQGNTDTQYF.

The chain couples TRBV28 to TRBJ1-5; a weak D match, TRBD1 (6 bases). The CDR3 runs to 17 residues. V was shortened by 1 base and J by 1 base, with 14 bases between the two germline ends. Germline V gives CDR1 MDHEN, CDR2 SYDVKM. The CDR3 sequence is CASSLSSGGASNQPQHF. As DNA, the CDR3 is TGTGCCAGCAGTTTATCCTCGGGGGGGGCGAGCAATCAGCCCCAGCATTTT. The variable domain in full, with the rest retrieved from reference TRBV28 and TRBJ1-5, is DVKVTQSSRYLVKRTGEKVFLECVQDMDHENMFWYRQDPGLGLRLIYFSYDVKMKEKGDIPEGYSVSREKKERFSLILESASTNQTSMYLCASSLSSGGASNQPQHFGDGTRLSIL.

V and J are TRBV27 and TRBJ1-2; D perhaps matches TRBD1 (5 bases). Trimming removed 1 base from V and 5 bases from J, with 8 bases in between. CDR3 length equals 13 residues. Germline CDR1 reads MNHEY; CDR2 reads SMNVEV (reference sequence). CDR3 DNA sequence: TGTGCCAGCAGTTTATTTTCAGGGTATGGCTACACCTTC. Translation: CASSLFSGYGYTF.

The chain recombines TRBV5-1 with TRBJ1-1; TRBD1 matches 9 bases. Trimming removed 4 bases from V and 4 bases from J; junction bases left unmatched: 8. CDR3 size: 15 residues. CDR1 and CDR2 (germline): SGHRS, YFSETQ. The chain's CDR3 is CASSIRTGESTEAFF. DNA of the CDR3: TGCGCCAGCAGCATTCGGACAGGGGAGAGCACTGAAGCTTTCTTT.

This clone was found once. This sequence joins TRBV27 and TRBJ1-5; no clear D. With 4 bases removed from V and 1 base from J, the gap between germline ends came to 5 bases. The length of the CDR3 is 13 residues. Germline CDR1 and CDR2: MNHEY and SMNVEV (reference sequence). The CDR3 protein is CASSYSSNQPQHF. CDR3 nucleotides: TGTGCCAGCAGTTACAGCAGCAATCAGCCCCAGCATTTT.